This T cell receptor (beta chain) was captured by sequencing in a study of shared T cell receptors in the human thymus. CDR3 length: 16 residues. V lost 5 bases, J lost 8 bases, and 16 bases stayed unmatched. Germline CDR1 is LNHNV and CDR2 is YYDKDF (reference sequence). Sequenced by immunoSEQ multiplex PCR; TCRdb stores in-frame clones only, minus some. The sample lists 720,000 or so clones; over 75% were seen once. These data were likewise used in another study, on human thymus T cells.

The sample taken for sequencing was thymocytes. This clonotype was sampled from a girl less than two years old with a congenital heart defect. The chain couples TRBV15 to TRBJ1-2; 8 nucleotides align to TRBD1. The CDR3 bases are TGTGCCACCAGCGGAGGACAGGGAGTGGGGTGGGGAGGCTACACCTTC. The encoded protein is CATSGGQGVGWGGYTF.